The 31 T cell receptor beta chains below all came from one sample that was sequenced in a study of blood T cell repertoires in COVID-19. Using immunoSEQ multiplex PCR, the repertoire was profiled, and TCRdb retains in-frame clones only, with some absent. This sample yields approximately 300,000 clones, of which 85% to 90% are seen a single time; under 11% belongs to the top ten. Sequenced sample: PBMCs or T cells enriched from blood (not recorded which). The receptors originated from a woman aged 18-29 years who had recovered from COVID-19.

The chain employs TRBV4-1 and TRBJ2-2; 9 nucleotides agree with TRBD2. The CDR3 covers 17 residues. The V segment lost 1 base and the J segment 7 bases; nucleotides outside the gene matches: 10. CDR1 and CDR2 from the germline V gene are MGHRA and YSYEKL. The CDR3 spells CASSQGLAGMGGGELFF. The DNA of the CDR3 is TGCGCCAGCAGCCAAGGGCTAGCGGGGATGGGTGGCGGGGAGCTGTTTTTT.

For the CDR3, the DNA is TGTGCCAGCAGGCCCCCTCCGGGCGGGAACTCCTACAATGAGCAGTTCTTC. It encodes CASRPPPGGNSYNEQFF. This sequence joins TRBV27 and TRBJ2-1, with D perhaps TRBD2 (6 bases). V lost 6 bases, J lost 0 bases, and 18 bases lay in between. The CDR3 has 17 amino acids. Looked up from germline, CDR1 is MNHEY and CDR2 is SMNVEV (reference sequence).

Only a few counts were recorded for this clone. V is TRBV5-4 and J is TRBJ1-2, with 7 bases identical to TRBD1. From germline, CDR1 is SGHNT and CDR2 YYREEE (reference sequence). The junction had 19 bases not matched to a gene; V was cut back by 3 bases and J by 2 bases. CDR3 size: 19 residues. The CDR3 DNA reads as TGTGCCAGCAGCTATGAAAATTGGAGCCGAGGACAGGCCAACTATGGCTACACCTTC. Protein product: CASSYENWSRGQANYGYTF.

This chain joins TRBV12-3 or TRBV12-4 and TRBJ2-1; TRBD2 agrees at 8 bases. V shed 5 bases and J 10 bases; nucleotides not matched to a gene: 4. The CDR3 has 12 residues. CDR3 in DNA: TGTGCCAGCAGTCGGGAGGGAGGGGAGCAGTTCTTC. It codes for CASSREGGEQFF.

The chain combines TRBV19 with TRBJ1-5, with TRBD1 identical over 7 bases. V lost 5 bases, J lost 4 bases, and 11 bases stayed unmatched. Germline loops: CDR1 LNHDA, CDR2 SQIVND (reference sequence). The CDR3 spans 16 residues. In DNA, the CDR3 is TGTGCCAGTAGTTACTTTCCGGGACAGCTTAATCAGCCCCAGCATTTT. This translates into CASSYFPGQLNQPQHF.

The chain employs TRBV7-3 and TRBJ1-1; tentatively, D is TRBD1 (5 bases). The CDR3 is 14 residues long. CDR1 is SGHTA, CDR2 FQGTGA, per germline. V lost 2 bases and J 3 bases, leaving 10 bases between the germline ends. The CDR3 DNA is TGTGCCAGCAGCTTATCGGGAGGGGACACTGAAGCTTTCTTT. As protein: CASSLSGGDTEAFF.

This chain uses TRBV11-2 with TRBJ2-1; a possible D gene is TRBD1 (5 bases). V was shortened by 8 bases and J by 4 bases, with 9 bases between the two germline ends. The CDR3 loop spans 12 amino acids. Germline loops: CDR1 SGHAT, CDR2 FQNNGV. The CDR3: CASGALYNEQFF. The CDR3 DNA reads TGTGCCAGCGGGGCGCTTTACAATGAGCAGTTCTTC.

The V gene is TRBV5-4, the J gene TRBJ1-2; a weak D match, TRBD1 (6 bases). V was pared by 2 bases and J by 2 bases, with 10 bases between. CDR3 length: 14 residues. Germline V CDR1 and CDR2: SGHNT, YYREEE (reference sequence). In DNA form, the CDR3 reads TGTGCCAGCAGCTTCTGGACAGCCAACTATGGCTACACCTTC. Translating gives CASSFWTANYGYTF.

This rearrangement joins TRBV9 to TRBJ1-2; 7 bases are shared with TRBD1. Germline V CDR1 and CDR2: SGDLS, YYNGEE. With 3 bases clipped from V and 4 bases from J, the junction kept 9 bases outside the gene matches. This CDR3 is 15 amino acids long. The DNA of the CDR3 is TGTGCCAGCAGCGATGGGACAGCTGCTAGCTATGGCTACACCTTC. Protein product: CASSDGTAASYGYTF.

V gene TRBV7-2 combines with J gene TRBJ1-1, with D tentatively TRBD1 (5 bases). This CDR3 is built from 15 residues. V lost 1 base, J lost 6 bases, and 15 bases lay in between. Germline V gene data show CDR1 as SGHTA and CDR2 as FQGNSA. CDR3 sequence reads: CASSLGYGGGAEAFF. CDR3 coding DNA: TGTGCCAGCAGCTTAGGATATGGCGGGGGGGCTGAAGCTTTCTTT.

The V and J genes are TRBV5-6 and TRBJ1-2, with D maybe TRBD1 (5 bases). V shed 1 base and J shed 8 bases, with 9 bases lying between them. This CDR3 has 12 residues. Germline V gene lookup returns CDR1 SGHDT and CDR2 YYEEEE. CDR3 bases: TGTGCCAGCAGCTTGTCGGGGGACGGCTACACCTTC. Translation gives CASSLSGDGYTF.

This chain uses TRBV4-1 with TRBJ2-1, with 7 bases that match TRBD2. The CDR3 spans 17 residues. Germline CDR1 and CDR2: MGHRA and YSYEKL. V trimming: 3 bases; J trimming: 0 bases; junction bases outside the gene matches: 8. The CDR3 reads CASSQASRTSSYNEQFF. The DNA for the CDR3 is TGCGCCAGCAGCCAGGCCTCTAGGACTAGCTCCTACAATGAGCAGTTCTTC.

The chain carries TRBV3-1 (or the pseudogene TRBV3-2) and TRBJ1-2, with a possible D match to TRBD1 (6 bases). The germline V and J ends were trimmed by 1 base and 7 bases, with 13 bases remaining between them. Germline V gene data show CDR1 as LGHDT and CDR2 as YNNKEL (reference sequence). The CDR3 is 14 amino acids. The CDR3 reads CASSQVFQGPGYTF. Written as DNA, the CDR3 is TGTGCCAGCAGCCAAGTTTTTCAGGGGCCTGGCTACACCTTC.

This chain connects TRBV5-1 to TRBJ2-3, with TRBD2 matching over 12 bases. This CDR3 comprises 17 residues. Germline V gene data show CDR1 as SGHRS and CDR2 as YFSETQ. Trimming at V came to 3 bases and at J to 5 bases, leaving 10 bases not matched to a gene. The CDR3 DNA reads TGCGCCAGCAGCTCTCTAGCGGGAGGGCCGGGGGTAGATACGCAGTATTTT. It specifies CASSSLAGGPGVDTQYF.

This clone turned up a few times. The chain is built from TRBV6-1 and TRBJ2-3, with 12 positions matching TRBD1. The CDR3 covers 15 residues. Unmatched junction bases numbered 1, after V lost 3 bases and J lost 3 bases. CDR1 and CDR2 (germline): MNHNS, SASEGT. In DNA, the CDR3 is TGTGCCAGCAGTGAGGGACAGGGGGCGACAGATACGCAGTATTTT. Its protein product is CASSEGQGATDTQYF.

The chain combines TRBV10-2 with TRBJ1-6; perhaps TRBD1 as D (6 bases). Trimming removed 2 bases at V and 8 bases at J, with 10 bases between. Germline V gives CDR1 WSHSY, CDR2 SAAADI. The CDR3 spans 14 residues. The CDR3: CASSENREHSPLHF. CDR3 DNA sequence: TGCGCCAGCAGTGAGAACAGGGAGCATTCACCCCTCCACTTT.

The chain carries TRBV11-1 and TRBJ2-5; 11 bases line up with TRBD2. Trimming cost V 10 bases and J 4 bases; bases outside gene matches: 5. Germline CDR1 reads SGHAT; CDR2 reads FQDESV (reference sequence). The CDR3 has 13 residues. CDR3 residues: CATRTSGLETQYF. The CDR3, as DNA: TGTGCCACTAGGACTAGCGGGTTAGAGACCCAGTACTTC.

Concerning this clone: The junction departs from the called germline gene at one end, perhaps through a read error. The V call is TRBV11-2, the J call TRBJ2-1; the match to TRBD2 covers 8 bases. Germline loops: CDR1 SGHAT, CDR2 FQNNGV. The CDR3 loop spans 13 amino acids. CDR3 sequence reads: CASSPPGLEIAVF. In nucleotides, the CDR3 is TGTGCCAGCAGCCCTCCGGGACTAGAAATTGCGGTCTTC.

On this clone itself: The same CDR3 arises from other DNA sequences in this sample as well. The rearrangement joins TRBV28 to TRBJ2-3; 10 nucleotides align to TRBD1. CDR1 and CDR2 (germline): MDHEN, SYDVKM. Trimming at V came to 5 bases and at J to 2 bases, leaving 4 bases not matched to a gene. The CDR3 is 15 residues long. CDR3: CASSPGQGFTDTQYF. CDR3 DNA sequence: TGTGCCAGCAGTCCGGGACAGGGGTTCACAGATACGCAGTATTTT.

This clone was counted between two and nine times. The chain couples TRBV5-5 to TRBJ1-1; possibly TRBD1 for D (5 bases). V lost 4 bases and J lost 1, with 11 bases in between. The CDR3 loop spans 14 amino acids. CDR1 and CDR2 from the germline V gene are SGHKS and YYEKEE (reference sequence). CDR3 in amino acids: CASSPGLSNTEAFF. In DNA form, the CDR3 reads TGTGCCAGCAGCCCGGGACTGTCGAACACTGAAGCTTTCTTT.

This chain connects TRBV10-3 to TRBJ2-1; TRBD1 is a possible D gene (6 bases). CDR3 length: 14 amino acids. The germline gives CDR1 ENHRY, CDR2 SYGVKD. V dropped 8 bases and J dropped 0 bases, with 11 bases sitting between them. The CDR3 coding sequence is TGTGCCATCTTACAGGGAAGCTCCTACAATGAGCAGTTCTTC. It encodes CAILQGSSYNEQFF.

The rearrangement uses TRBV11-1 and TRBJ1-1; 11 bases align to TRBD1. The germline CDR1 and CDR2 sequences are SGHAT and FQDESV (reference sequence). The CDR3 runs 15 residues. V shed 4 bases, J shed 1 base, and the junction held 2 bases outside the gene matches. CDR3 residues: CASSSGTGGNTEAFF. Written as DNA, the CDR3 is TGTGCCAGCAGCTCCGGGACAGGGGGGAACACTGAAGCTTTCTTT.

V usage is TRBV7-9 and J usage is TRBJ2-7, with 8 bases fitting TRBD2. Trimming cost V 4 bases and J 3 bases; bases outside gene matches: 17. CDR1 and CDR2 (germline): SEHNR, FQNEAQ (reference sequence). The CDR3 runs to 18 residues. The CDR3 coding sequence is TGTGCCAGCAGCTCACGAACCCGCGCCGGGGGGGAACGCTACGAGCAGTACTTC. This sequence encodes CASSSRTRAGGERYEQYF.

On this clone: A read error may account for a junction end that differs from germline. The rearrangement links TRBV3-1 (or the pseudogene TRBV3-2) to TRBJ2-7, with 10 bases identical to TRBD1. The CDR3 is made up of 14 amino acids. Germline loops: CDR1 LGHDT, CDR2 YNNKEL (reference sequence). Here the CDR3 reads CASSQERGTGVKCF. The CDR3 bases are TGTGCCAGCAGCCAAGAGCGCGGGACAGGGGTTAAATGCTTC.

V is TRBV2 and J is TRBJ2-1; a possible D gene is TRBD1 (5 bases). The V end lost 2 bases, the J end lost 7 bases, and 18 bases lay between the germline ends. Germline assignment: CDR1 SNHLY and CDR2 FYNNEI. CDR3 length: 16 residues. CDR3 sequence: CASSEIPQGPGNEQFF. DNA for the CDR3: TGTGCCAGCAGTGAAATACCGCAGGGTCCGGGTAATGAGCAGTTCTTC.

The genes are TRBV19 and TRBJ2-4, with TRBD1 identical over 7 bases. The CDR3 is 15 amino acids. Germline V gene lookup returns CDR1 LNHDA and CDR2 SQIVND (reference sequence). The J segment lost 7 bases and the V segment lost 3 bases, leaving 9 bases of the junction unmatched. CDR3 protein: CASSIAGTASNIQYF. DNA for the CDR3: TGTGCCAGTAGTATTGCTGGGACAGCCTCTAACATTCAGTACTTC.

The rearrangement uses TRBV10-3 and TRBJ1-3; TRBD1 might be the D (6 bases). V gave up 0 bases and J gave up 3 bases, with 9 bases separating them. Germline values: CDR1 ENHRY, CDR2 SYGVKD. This CDR3 region has 15 residues. CDR3 sequence (DNA): TGTGCCATCAGTGAGTCTCAGGGGCTTGGAAACACCATATATTTT. This encodes CAISESQGLGNTIYF.

V and J are TRBV19 and TRBJ1-1, with 8 nucleotides matching TRBD1. V lost 3 bases, J lost 6 bases, and 9 bases stayed unmatched. Germline-derived CDR1 and CDR2 are LNHDA and SQIVND (reference sequence). The CDR3 loop spans 15 amino acids. This CDR3 reads CASSIRGRFIAEAFF. For the CDR3, the DNA is TGTGCCAGTAGTATCAGGGGGCGCTTTATCGCTGAAGCTTTCTTT.

The genes are TRBV5-1 and TRBJ1-5; 7 nucleotides line up with TRBD1. The CDR3 has 14 amino acids. Trimming removed 4 bases from V and 7 bases from J; junction bases left unmatched: 8. Germline CDR1 is SGHRS and CDR2 is YFSETQ. DNA for the CDR3: TGCGCCAGCAGCCCCCAGGGGGAGGACCAGCCCCAGCATTTT. Residues: CASSPQGEDQPQHF.

The chain uses TRBV14 and TRBJ1-2; a possible D gene is TRBD1 (5 bases). Looked up from germline, CDR1 is SGHDN and CDR2 is FVKESK. The CDR3 totals 14 residues. Trimming shortened V by 2 bases and J by 1 base, and 8 bases separated the two germline ends. As DNA, the CDR3 is TGTGCCAGCAGCCAACTCCAGGGTAACTATGGCTACACCTTC. It codes for CASSQLQGNYGYTF.

This chain joins TRBV11-2 and TRBJ1-1; possible D gene TRBD1, 6 bases. The CDR3 is 17 residues long. V dropped 5 bases and J dropped 0 bases, with 19 bases sitting between them. Germline V CDR1 and CDR2: SGHAT, FQNNGV. CDR3 protein: CASSPPTSGAMNTEAFF. Written as DNA, the CDR3 is TGTGCCAGCAGCCCACCCACGTCAGGGGCCATGAACACTGAAGCTTTCTTT. The variable domain in full, with the rest retrieved from reference TRBV11-2 and TRBJ1-1, is EAGVAQSPRYKIIEKRQSVAFWCNPISGHATLYWYQQILGQGPKLLIQFQNNGVVDDSQLPKDRFSAERLKGVDSTLKIQPAKLEDSAVYLCASSPPTSGAMNTEAFFGQGTRLTVV.